Presented here are 17 T cell receptor beta chains from one specimen sequenced in a study of cytomegalovirus exposure and HLA in healthy donors. Primers included in the PCR were 60 Vbeta and 13 Jbeta primers. Libraries were prepared by immunoSEQ multiplex PCR; TCRdb keeps only in-frame clonotypes and omits some of them. The data contain 250,000 to 350,000 clones, approximately 90% of them seen just once; the ten biggest clones take up 3.5% to 4%. The source material was PBMCs. These receptors were collected from a man aged 40-49 years in good health and CMV-seropositive.

The chain couples TRBV16 to TRBJ2-7, with D unclear. This CDR3 has 12 residues. Trimming left V 3 bases short and J 6 bases short, with 9 bases between. Germline V gene lookup returns CDR1 KGHSY and CDR2 FQNENV. This chain's CDR3 is CASSHANSEQYF. In DNA, the CDR3 is TGTGCCAGCAGCCACGCGAATTCCGAGCAGTACTTC.

The chain has TRBV18 and TRBJ2-5, with 7 bases matching TRBD1. The CDR3 length is 15 residues. Germline assignment: CDR1 KGHSH and CDR2 LQKENI. V lost 0 bases to trimming and J lost 5 bases; unmatched junction nucleotides: 6. CDR3 DNA sequence: TGTGCCAGCTCACCACCATACGGGACAGCGGAGACCCAGTACTTC. It specifies CASSPPYGTAETQYF. The entire variable domain, with the rest obtained from reference TRBV18 and TRBJ2-5, is as follows: NAGVMQNPRHLVRRRGQEARLRCSPMKGHSHVYWYRQLPEEGLKFMVYLQKENIIDESGMPKERFSAEFPKEGPSILRIQQVVRGDSAAYFCASSPPYGTAETQYFGPGTRLLVL.

This rearrangement joins TRBV5-1 to TRBJ2-5; tentative D call: TRBD1 (5 bases). The last part of the DNA fits TRBJ2-7 better; the J call may be wrong. This CDR3 is 14 amino acids long. CDR1 and CDR2 (germline): SGHRS, YFSETQ. The CDR3 is CASSVDGHSYEQYF. The CDR3, as DNA: TGCGCCAGCAGCGTTGACGGACACTCCTACGAGCAGTACTTC.

The chain carries TRBV2 and TRBJ2-2; TRBD2 agrees at 7 bases. The junction had 6 bases not matched to a gene; V was cut back by 8 bases and J by 3 bases. CDR1 SNHLY and CDR2 FYNNEI come from the germline V gene. CDR3 size: 14 residues. The CDR3 coding sequence is TGTGCCAGCCCGGGGGGTGCGGACACCGGGGAGCTGTTTTTT. Residues: CASPGGADTGELFF.

The J gene is TRBJ1-1, the V gene TRBV6-5; 7 nucleotides agree with TRBD1. Germline CDR1 MNHEY, CDR2 SVGAGI. This CDR3 is built from 15 residues. V lost 4 bases to trimming and J lost 1 base; unmatched junction nucleotides: 6. In DNA, the CDR3 is TGTGCCAGCAGTTCCAGACAGGGACGGAACACTGAAGCTTTCTTT. Protein product: CASSSRQGRNTEAFF.

V gene TRBV28 combines with J gene TRBJ1-3, with 11 bases that match TRBD1. The CDR3 runs to 16 residues. V was pared by 2 bases and J by 2 bases, with 2 bases of the junction left unmatched. Germline V gene sequence: CDR1 MDHEN, CDR2 SYDVKM. CDR3 sequence: CASSLRGQGAGNTIYF. For the CDR3, the DNA is TGTGCCAGCAGTTTACGGGGACAGGGGGCTGGAAACACCATATATTTT.

The chain uses TRBV7-3 and TRBJ2-7, with 9 positions matching TRBD1. Germline assignment: CDR1 SGHTA and CDR2 FQGTGA. The CDR3 runs 15 residues. Trimming at V came to 2 bases and at J to 3 bases, leaving 5 bases not matched to a gene. CDR3 nucleotide sequence: TGTGCCAGCAGCTTAGGGGACAGGGCTAGCTACGAGCAGTACTTC. Its protein product is CASSLGDRASYEQYF.

The rearrangement uses TRBV28 and TRBJ2-4; the D gene is possibly TRBD1 (6 bases). The germline V gene has CDR1 MDHEN and CDR2 SYDVKM. Deletions cut 5 bases from V and 1 base from J, with 15 bases between. This CDR3 has 16 amino acids. The CDR3 sequence: CASSPPGEWAKNIQYF. DNA for the CDR3: TGTGCCAGCAGTCCTCCAGGGGAGTGGGCCAAAAACATTCAGTACTTC.

The chain carries TRBV15 and TRBJ2-3, with 11 bases aligning to TRBD1. With V trimmed by 1 base and J by 3 bases, 6 bases remained unmatched. The CDR3 has 17 amino acids. From germline, CDR1 is LNHNV and CDR2 YYDKDF (reference sequence). The CDR3 reads CATSRGGTGGRTDTQYF. CDR3 bases: TGTGCCACCAGCAGAGGGGGGACAGGGGGACGAACAGATACGCAGTATTTT.

This chain uses TRBV5-1 with TRBJ1-1; D may be TRBD1 (5 bases). V was cut by 4 bases and J by 1 base, with 8 bases left in between. CDR3 length equals 13 residues. CDR1 is SGHRS and CDR2 is YFSETQ in the germline V gene. CDR3 sequence: CASSTGQNTEAFF. The DNA for the CDR3 is TGCGCCAGCAGCACCGGACAGAACACTGAAGCTTTCTTT.

The chain couples TRBV28 to TRBJ1-2; 11 nucleotides agree with TRBD1. The CDR3 is made up of 14 amino acids. The V segment lost 5 bases and the J segment 5 bases; nucleotides outside the gene matches: 4. The germline gives CDR1 MDHEN, CDR2 SYDVKM. This CDR3 is CASSPGQGAYGYTF. CDR3 nucleotides: TGTGCCAGCAGTCCTGGACAGGGGGCATATGGCTACACCTTC.

This clone was found once. The V gene is TRBV6-5, the J gene TRBJ2-5; possible D gene TRBD1, 5 bases. The CDR3 contains 13 residues. From germline, CDR1 is MNHEY and CDR2 SVGAGI. The germline V and J ends were trimmed by 5 bases and 4 bases, with 11 bases remaining between them. The CDR3 DNA follows: TGTGCCAGCAGTCTTCAGGGCCGAGAGACCCAGTACTTC. The encoded protein is CASSLQGRETQYF.

This chain links TRBV30 with TRBJ1-6; D call uncertain. This CDR3 is built from 14 residues. Germline CDR1 is GTSNPN and CDR2 is SVGIG (reference sequence). For the CDR3, the DNA is TGTGGAATGGTTACGGTATCCTATAATTCACCCCTCCACTTT. The encoded protein is CGMVTVSYNSPLHF.

The genes are TRBV30 and TRBJ1-1; D gene uncertain. Germline V gives CDR1 GTSNPN, CDR2 SVGIG (reference sequence). V dropped 2 bases and J dropped 4 bases, with 23 bases sitting between them. This CDR3 has 17 amino acids. CDR3 in DNA: TGTGCCTGGAGTCCTATCTGGAGCCCTGGAGCCTTCACTGAAGCTTTCTTT. Translating gives CAWSPIWSPGAFTEAFF.

Here the CDR3 DNA reads TGTGCCAGCAGTTTATACGGACACCCGAACACTGAAGCTTTCTTT. This translates into CASSLYGHPNTEAFF. The chain is built from TRBV28 and TRBJ1-1; maybe TRBD1 (5 bases). The CDR3 consists of 15 residues. CDR1 is MDHEN and CDR2 is SYDVKM in the germline V gene. The V gene lost 1 base and the J gene lost 1 base, with 10 bases spanning the gap.

V usage is TRBV5-8 and J usage is TRBJ2-1; 7 bases agree with TRBD2. The trim removed 4 bases at V and 3 bases at J, leaving 10 bases unmatched. Germline values: CDR1 SGHTS, CDR2 YDEGEE. The CDR3 sequence is 16 residues long. Here the CDR3 reads CASSPKAGPRYNEQFF. The CDR3 bases are TGTGCCAGCAGCCCCAAAGCGGGACCCCGCTACAATGAGCAGTTCTTC.

The V call is TRBV28, the J call TRBJ2-5, with 8 bases aligning to TRBD1. Germline CDR1 and CDR2: MDHEN and SYDVKM. After removal of 6 bases from V and 5 bases from J, the junction contained 11 bases not matched to a gene. This CDR3 spans 15 amino acids. The CDR3 sequence is CASRGTGGSHETQYF. The CDR3 DNA sequence: TGTGCCAGCAGAGGAACAGGGGGTTCTCATGAGACCCAGTACTTC.